The rows below give T cell receptor beta chains drawn from one sample of a study of blood T cell repertoires in COVID-19. Profiled with immunoSEQ multiplex PCR; TCRdb holds only in-frame clones, not every one. The sample comprises fewer than 110,000 clones, about 85% of which are singletons, and around 3.3% rests with the top ten. Sample: peripheral blood. The receptors come from a man aged 50-59 years in a cohort sampled during active COVID-19. The CDR3 runs from the conserved cysteine through the conserved F or W. The D gene is left open where the match is weak. Not all rows give a size; the values are once, few, many and, for expanded clones, a class.

size	D	V	J	CDR3	DNA
NA	TRBD2	TRBV12-5	TRBJ2-2	CASGLDAKGLERTGELFF	TGTGCTAGTGGTTTGGACGCAAAGGGACTAGAGCGGACCGGGGAGCTGTTTTTT
NA	NA	TRBV5-6	TRBJ2-3	CASSLDGVTDTQYF	TGTGCCAGCAGCTTGGATGGAGTCACAGATACGCAGTATTTT
NA	TRBD1	TRBV5-8	TRBJ1-2	CASSRDSNYGYTF	TGTGCCAGCAGCCGGGACAGCAACTATGGCTACACCTTC
NA	NA	TRBV19	TRBJ2-6	CASSIARRAGANVLTF	TGTGCCAGTAGTATAGCCCGCCGAGCTGGGGCCAACGTCCTGACTTTC
NA	TRBD2	TRBV19	TRBJ2-1	CASSRLAGGRSSYNEQFF	TGTGCCAGTAGTCGACTAGCGGGGGGCCGGAGCTCCTACAATGAGCAGTTCTTC
NA	TRBD2	TRBV5-5	TRBJ2-7	CASSLGVVAGSYEQYF	TGTGCCAGCAGCTTGGGTGTGGTAGCGGGGTCTTACGAGCAGTACTTC
NA	NA	TRBV10-3	TRBJ1-5	CAISERGGNQPQHF	TGTGCCATCAGTGAAAGGGGGGGGAATCAGCCCCAGCATTTT
medium-sized	TRBD1	TRBV7-9	TRBJ2-4	CASTYFKGTDLKNIQYF	TGTGCCAGCACCTATTTTAAAGGGACAGACCTAAAAAACATTCAGTACTTC
NA	NA	TRBV7-9	TRBJ1-2	CASSLREGGYGYTF	TGTGCCAGCAGCTTAAGGGAAGGGGGATATGGCTACACCTTC
NA	NA	TRBV19	TRBJ1-4	CASSIVQGGEKLFF	TGTGCCAGTAGTATAGTACAGGGCGGCGAAAAACTGTTTTTT
NA	NA	TRBV11-2	TRBJ2-3	CASSLDGLDTDTQYF	TGTGCCAGCAGCTTAGATGGGCTGGATACAGATACGCAGTATTTT
NA	TRBD2	TRBV5-1	TRBJ2-1	CASSLEERGNNEQFF	TGCGCCAGCAGCTTGGAGGAGCGGGGGAACAATGAGCAGTTCTTC
NA	NA	TRBV2	TRBJ2-1	CASREGTYYNEQFF	TGTGCCAGCAGGGAAGGGACTTATTACAATGAGCAGTTCTTC
NA	TRBD1	TRBV10-3	TRBJ2-2	CAIRAGGPNTGELFF	TGTGCCATCAGAGCAGGGGGCCCGAACACCGGGGAGCTGTTTTTT
few	TRBD2	TRBV4-3	TRBJ2-3	CASSQDQFGGGADTQYF	TGCGCCAGCAGCCAAGATCAGTTCGGCGGGGGGGCGGATACGCAGTATTTT
NA	NA	TRBV18	TRBJ2-1	CASSPGEASYNEQFF	TGTGCCAGCTCCCCAGGGGAGGCCTCCTACAATGAGCAGTTCTTC
NA	NA	TRBV5-4	TRBJ1-2	CASSLGGPSNYGYTF	TGTGCCAGCAGTCTGGGAGGGCCTTCTAACTATGGCTACACCTTC
NA	TRBD2	TRBV7-2	TRBJ2-1	CASSQGLAGAYNEQFF	TGTGCCAGCAGCCAAGGACTAGCGGGGGCGTACAATGAGCAGTTCTTC
NA	NA	TRBV19	TRBJ2-2	CASSIGGGELFF	TGTGCCAGTAGTATCGGGGGAGGGGAGCTGTTTTTT
NA	NA	TRBV24-1	TRBJ2-3	CATMGGGGTDTQYF	TGTGCCACCATGGGCGGGGGCGGCACAGATACGCAGTATTTT
NA	NA	TRBV27	TRBJ1-6	CASSLRSGGTGPNSPLHF	TGTGCCAGCAGTTTACGGTCCGGGGGTACTGGGCCCAATTCACCCCTCCACTTT
NA	TRBD1	TRBV24-1	TRBJ2-6	CATSGALRDRADSGANVLTF	TGTGCCACCAGTGGGGCCCTGCGGGACAGGGCCGACTCTGGGGCCAACGTCCTGACTTTC
NA	NA	TRBV6-5	TRBJ1-1	CASSRGITEAFF	TGTGCCAGCAGTCGAGGAATCACTGAAGCTTTCTTT
NA	NA	TRBV7-9	TRBJ2-6	CASSLAGGPGANVLTF	TGTGCCAGCAGCTTAGCCGGGGGTCCTGGGGCCAACGTCCTGACTTTC
NA	NA	TRBV18	TRBJ1-1	CASSRAARPRGTEAFF	TGTGCCAGCTCACGGGCAGCCCGTCCTCGGGGCACTGAAGCTTTCTTT
NA	NA	TRBV24-1	TRBJ1-2	CATSSPTTGPYGYTF	TGTGCCACCAGTTCGCCTACCACAGGGCCCTATGGCTACACCTTC
NA	NA	TRBV7-9	TRBJ1-6	CASSPEGGTRDSPLHF	TGTGCCAGCAGCCCCGAAGGTGGGACAAGGGATTCACCCCTCCACTTT
NA	TRBD1	TRBV5-4	TRBJ1-2	CASSLDRTGVYGYTF	TGTGCCAGCAGCTTGGATCGGACAGGGGTCTATGGCTACACCTTC
once	TRBD2	TRBV5-4	TRBJ2-1	CASSLAGLAGGNEQFF	TGTGCCAGCAGCTTGGCCGGGCTAGCGGGGGGCAATGAGCAGTTCTTC
NA	NA	TRBV5-8	TRBJ2-2	CASSLVSAVNTGELFF	TGTGCCAGCAGCCTGGTAAGCGCGGTGAACACCGGGGAGCTGTTTTTT
NA	NA	TRBV6-5	TRBJ1-5	CATSDRKGPQHF	TGTGCCACCTCGGACAGAAAGGGACCCCAGCATTTT
NA	NA	TRBV14	TRBJ2-2	CASSHSQGTLTGELFF	TGTGCCAGCAGCCACAGTCAAGGGACACTCACCGGGGAGCTGTTTTTT
NA	NA	TRBV14	TRBJ2-3	CASSHGGTGDTQYF	TGTGCCAGCAGCCACGGTGGAACGGGGGATACGCAGTATTTT
NA	NA	TRBV28	TRBJ1-5	CASSSYSNQPQHF	TGTGCCAGCAGTTCCTATAGCAATCAGCCCCAGCATTTT
NA	NA	TRBV6-2/TRBV6-3	TRBJ1-5	CASSYSRQKAVSNQPQHF	TGTGCCAGCAGTTACTCGAGACAGAAAGCAGTTAGCAATCAGCCCCAGCATTTT
few	NA	TRBV28	TRBJ1-5	CASSPVDSDQPQHF	TGTGCCAGCAGTCCGGTAGACAGCGATCAGCCCCAGCATTTT
NA	TRBD2	TRBV4-2	TRBJ2-1	CASSARTRQSGHEQFF	TGTGCCAGCAGCGCCCGGACTAGACAAAGCGGACATGAGCAGTTCTTC